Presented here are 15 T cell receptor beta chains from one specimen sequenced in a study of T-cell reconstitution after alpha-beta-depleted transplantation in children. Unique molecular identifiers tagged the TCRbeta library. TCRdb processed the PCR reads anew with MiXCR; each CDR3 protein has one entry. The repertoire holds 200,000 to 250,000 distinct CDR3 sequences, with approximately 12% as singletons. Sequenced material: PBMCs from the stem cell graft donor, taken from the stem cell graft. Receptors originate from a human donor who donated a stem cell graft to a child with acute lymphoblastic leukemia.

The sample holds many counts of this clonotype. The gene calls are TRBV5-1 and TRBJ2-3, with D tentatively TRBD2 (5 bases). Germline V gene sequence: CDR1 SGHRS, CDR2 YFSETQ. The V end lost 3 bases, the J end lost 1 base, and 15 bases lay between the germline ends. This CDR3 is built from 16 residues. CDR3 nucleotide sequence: TGCGCCAGCAGCTGGGCGGAGGTGAGGGGCACAGATACGCAGTATTTT. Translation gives CASSWAEVRGTDTQYF. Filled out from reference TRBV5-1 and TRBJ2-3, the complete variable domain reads KAGVTQTPRYLIKTRGQQVTLSCSPISGHRSVSWYQQTPGQGLQFLFEYFSETQRNKGNFPGRFSGRQFSNSRSEMNVSTLELGDSALYLCASSWAEVRGTDTQYFGPGTRLTVL.

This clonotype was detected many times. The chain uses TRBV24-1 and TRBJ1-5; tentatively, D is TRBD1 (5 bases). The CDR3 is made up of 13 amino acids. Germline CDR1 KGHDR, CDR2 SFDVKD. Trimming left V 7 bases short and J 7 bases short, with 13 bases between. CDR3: CATSGGSWQPQHF. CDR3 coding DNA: TGTGCCACCAGCGGGGGAAGTTGGCAGCCCCAGCATTTT.

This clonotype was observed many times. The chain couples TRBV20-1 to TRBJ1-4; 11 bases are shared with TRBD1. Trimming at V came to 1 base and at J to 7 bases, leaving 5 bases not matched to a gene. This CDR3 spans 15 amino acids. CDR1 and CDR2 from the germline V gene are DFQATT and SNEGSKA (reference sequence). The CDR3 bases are TGCAGTGCTAGAGGAACCGGGACAGGGGGTGAAAAACTGTTTTTT. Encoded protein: CSARGTGTGGEKLFF.

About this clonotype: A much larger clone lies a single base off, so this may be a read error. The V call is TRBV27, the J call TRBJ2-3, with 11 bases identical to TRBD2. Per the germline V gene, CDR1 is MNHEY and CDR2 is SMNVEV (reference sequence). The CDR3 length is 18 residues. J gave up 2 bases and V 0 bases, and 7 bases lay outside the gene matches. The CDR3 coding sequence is TGTGCCAGCAGTTTATCCATAGCGGGGGGGGTTGTCACAGATACGCAGTATTTT. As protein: CASSLSIAGGVVTDTQYF.

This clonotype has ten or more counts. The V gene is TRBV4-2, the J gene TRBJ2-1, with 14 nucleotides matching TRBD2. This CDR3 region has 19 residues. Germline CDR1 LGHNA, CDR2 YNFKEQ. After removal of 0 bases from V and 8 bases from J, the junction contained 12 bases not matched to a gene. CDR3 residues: CASSQDVRRLAGGPDEQFF. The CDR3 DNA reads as TGTGCCAGCAGCCAAGATGTCCGCCGACTAGCGGGGGGGCCGGATGAGCAGTTCTTC.

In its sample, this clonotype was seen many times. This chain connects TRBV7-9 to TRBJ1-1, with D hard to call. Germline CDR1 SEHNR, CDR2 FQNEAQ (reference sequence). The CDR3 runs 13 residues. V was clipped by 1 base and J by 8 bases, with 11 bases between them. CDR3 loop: CASSLESEREAFF. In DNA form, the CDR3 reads TGTGCCAGCAGCTTAGAGTCCGAGAGAGAAGCTTTCTTT.

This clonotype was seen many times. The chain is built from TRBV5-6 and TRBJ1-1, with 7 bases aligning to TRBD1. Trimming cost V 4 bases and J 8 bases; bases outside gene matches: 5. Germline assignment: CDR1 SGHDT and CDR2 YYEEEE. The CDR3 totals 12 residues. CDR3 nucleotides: TGTGCCAGCAGCCAGGGGGGACCCGAAGCTTTCTTT. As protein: CASSQGGPEAFF.

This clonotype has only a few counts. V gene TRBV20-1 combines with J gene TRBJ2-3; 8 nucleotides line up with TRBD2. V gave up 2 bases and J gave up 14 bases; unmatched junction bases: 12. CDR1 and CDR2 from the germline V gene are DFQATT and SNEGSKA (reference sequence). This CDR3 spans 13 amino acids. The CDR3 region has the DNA TGCAGTGCTAGATCCCGGAGGTTAGCGGGACGGTATTTT. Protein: CSARSRRLAGRYF.

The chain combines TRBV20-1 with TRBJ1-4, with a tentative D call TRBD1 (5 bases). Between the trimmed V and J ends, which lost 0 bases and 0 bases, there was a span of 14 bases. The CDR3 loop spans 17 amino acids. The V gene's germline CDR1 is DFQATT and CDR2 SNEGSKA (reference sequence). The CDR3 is CSARDWGLYATNEKLFF. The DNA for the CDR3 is TGCAGTGCTAGAGATTGGGGCCTATACGCAACTAATGAAAAACTGTTTTTT.

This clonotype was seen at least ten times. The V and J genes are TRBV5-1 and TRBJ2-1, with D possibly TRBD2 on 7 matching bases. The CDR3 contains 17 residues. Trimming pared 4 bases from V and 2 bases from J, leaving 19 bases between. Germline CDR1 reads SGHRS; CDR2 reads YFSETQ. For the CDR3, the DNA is TGCGCCAGCAGCATCGTCGGGGGGCCGAGGCCCTACAATGAGCAGTTCTTC. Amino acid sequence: CASSIVGGPRPYNEQFF.

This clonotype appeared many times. For the CDR3, the DNA is TGCGCCAGCAGCCGGGACGGGAACACTGAAGCTTTCTTT. This encodes CASSRDGNTEAFF. The chain joins TRBV5-1 to TRBJ1-1; tentatively, D is TRBD1 (5 bases). Germline V gene sequence: CDR1 SGHRS, CDR2 YFSETQ. This CDR3 spans 13 amino acids. V was shortened by 4 bases and J by 1 base, with 8 bases between the two germline ends.

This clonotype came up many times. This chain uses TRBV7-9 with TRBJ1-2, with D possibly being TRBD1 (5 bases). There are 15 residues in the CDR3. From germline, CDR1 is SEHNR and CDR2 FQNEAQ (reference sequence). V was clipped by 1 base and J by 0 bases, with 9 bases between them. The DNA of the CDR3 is TGTGCCAGCAGCTTAGAAAGGGGTTCTAACTATGGCTACACCTTC. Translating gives CASSLERGSNYGYTF.

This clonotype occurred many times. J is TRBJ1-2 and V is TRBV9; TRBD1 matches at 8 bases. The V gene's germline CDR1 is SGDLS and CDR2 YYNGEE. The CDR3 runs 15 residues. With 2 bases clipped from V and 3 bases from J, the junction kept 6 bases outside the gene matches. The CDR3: CASSVGGTGDYGYTF. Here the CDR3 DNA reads TGTGCCAGCAGCGTGGGAGGGACAGGCGACTATGGCTACACCTTC.

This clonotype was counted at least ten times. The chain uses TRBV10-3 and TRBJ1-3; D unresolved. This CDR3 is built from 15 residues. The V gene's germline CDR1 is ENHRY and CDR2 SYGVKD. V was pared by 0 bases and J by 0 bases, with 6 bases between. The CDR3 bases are TGTGCCATCAGTGAGTCGGTGGACTCTGGAAACACCATATATTTT. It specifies CAISESVDSGNTIYF.

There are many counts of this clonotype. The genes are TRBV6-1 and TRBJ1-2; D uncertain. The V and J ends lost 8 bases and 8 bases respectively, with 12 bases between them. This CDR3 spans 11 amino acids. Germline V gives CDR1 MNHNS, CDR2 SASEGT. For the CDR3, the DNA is TGTGCCAGCGTACACGGCGTGGGCTACACCTTC. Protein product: CASVHGVGYTF.